One and the same sample provided the 29 T cell receptor beta chains below, sequenced in a study of OX40 agonist ivuxolimab in advanced cancers. Sequencing used immunoSEQ multiplex PCR; TCRdb keeps in-frame clones, though not all of them. The sample includes about 58,000 clones, roughly four fifths of them seen just once. The input for sequencing was CD4+ or CD8+ T cells sorted from blood, taken in a trial of the OX40 agonist ivuxolimab. The receptors originated from an adult with an advanced solid tumor such as melanoma, head and neck, liver or kidney cancer.

The chain recombines TRBV5-1 with TRBJ2-5; 9 bases align to TRBD1. The junction had 6 bases not matched to a gene; V was cut back by 0 bases and J by 0 bases. The CDR3 loop spans 17 amino acids. Germline V gene data show CDR1 as SGHRS and CDR2 as YFSETQ. CDR3 coding DNA: TGCGCCAGCAGCTTGGAAGAGGGGACAGGGTACCAAGAGACCCAGTACTTC. Protein: CASSLEEGTGYQETQYF.

V usage is TRBV11-3 and J usage is TRBJ2-1; D may match TRBD1 or TRBD2 (5 bases each). The CDR3 covers 16 residues. V was shortened by 3 bases and J by 6 bases, with 18 bases between the two germline ends. Germline CDR1 SGHNT, CDR2 YENEEA. The CDR3 region is CASSFPGTPRGNEQFF. For the CDR3, the DNA is TGTGCCAGCAGCTTCCCTGGGACCCCGAGGGGCAATGAGCAGTTCTTC.

V and J are TRBV11-3 and TRBJ2-3; possibly TRBD1 for D (5 bases). The germline V and J ends were trimmed by 5 bases and 4 bases, with 16 bases remaining between them. The CDR3 has 15 amino acids. The germline V gene encodes CDR1 SGHNT and CDR2 YENEEA. CDR3 amino acids: CASSPAVRGADTQYF. The CDR3 DNA follows: TGTGCCAGCAGCCCGGCCGTTAGGGGTGCAGATACGCAGTATTTT.

The chain is built from TRBV28 and TRBJ1-1, with D possibly matching TRBD1 (5 bases). Germline assignment: CDR1 MDHEN and CDR2 SYDVKM. V was trimmed by 8 bases and J by 8 bases, leaving 18 bases between them. There are 13 residues in the CDR3. The CDR3 region has the DNA TGTGCCAGCCAAGGGGATCCCGGCCCCGAAGCTTTCTTT. Residues: CASQGDPGPEAFF.

V gene TRBV19 combines with J gene TRBJ1-6; TRBD1 matches 8 bases. Trimming at V came to 0 bases and at J to 8 bases, leaving 12 bases not matched to a gene. Germline lookup yields CDR1 LNHDA and CDR2 SQIVND (reference sequence). The CDR3 consists of 18 residues. Written as DNA, the CDR3 is TGTGCCAGTAGTATAGATCGGGACAGGAGGCTTCGGGATTCACCCCTCCACTTT. Protein: CASSIDRDRRLRDSPLHF.

The chain couples TRBV18 to TRBJ2-3; TRBD2 matches 13 bases. This CDR3 region has 15 residues. V lost 3 bases and J lost 6; bases outside the gene matches: 3. CDR1 and CDR2 from the germline V gene are KGHSH and LQKENI. CDR3 DNA: TGTGCCAGCTCACCTGGACTAGCGGGGGCTGATACGCAGTATTTT. This translates into CASSPGLAGADTQYF. The full variable domain, in which reference TRBV18 and TRBJ2-3 provide the parts outside the CDR3, is NAGVMQNPRHLVRRRGQEARLRCSPMKGHSHVYWYRQLPEEGLKFMVYLQKENIIDESGMPKERFSAEFPKEGPSILRIQQVVRGDSAAYFCASSPGLAGADTQYFGPGTRLTVL.

V is TRBV20-1 and J is TRBJ2-4; D remains unclear. The CDR3 has 11 residues. Germline V gene data show CDR1 as DFQATT and CDR2 as SNEGSKA (reference sequence). V gave up 6 bases and J gave up 8 bases, with 11 bases separating them. CDR3 bases: TGCAGTGCCCCGTTTTTGGACATTCAGTACTTC. Amino acid sequence: CSAPFLDIQYF.

This chain links TRBV18 with TRBJ2-1; D call uncertain. Germline V CDR1 and CDR2: KGHSH, LQKENI. The CDR3 consists of 11 residues. With 3 bases removed from V and 4 bases from J, the gap between germline ends came to 1 base. The CDR3 sequence is CASSPYNEQFF. The CDR3 nucleotides are TGTGCCAGCTCACCGTACAATGAGCAGTTCTTC.

This clone was detected only a few times. The CDR3 nucleotides read TGCGCCAGCAGCTTGAAAGTCACCGGGGAGCTGTTTTTT. Translation: CASSLKVTGELFF. V is TRBV5-1 and J is TRBJ2-2, with unresolved D. The CDR3 is 13 amino acids. V gave up 1 base and J gave up 4 bases, with 5 bases separating them. CDR1 is SGHRS, CDR2 YFSETQ, per germline.

J is TRBJ2-5 and V is TRBV2; D is possibly TRBD1 (6 bases). The germline gives CDR1 SNHLY, CDR2 FYNNEI. Trimming took 5 bases from V and 5 from J, leaving 12 bases between them. The CDR3 length is 13 residues. CDR3 nucleotides: TGTGCCAGCAGTTTGGACAGTGAGGAGACCCAGTACTTC. Translated: CASSLDSEETQYF.

This clone was counted only a few times. The chain carries TRBV7-6 and TRBJ2-3, with TRBD2 matching 8 bases. The V and J ends lost 1 base and 1 base, in that order; junction bases with no gene match: 7. Germline CDR1 and CDR2: SGHVS and FNYEAQ. The CDR3 has 17 residues. The CDR3 spells CASSLGAAGVGTDTQYF. The CDR3 nucleotides are TGTGCCAGCAGCTTAGGGGCAGCGGGGGTGGGCACAGATACGCAGTATTTT. Complete variable domain (other parts from reference TRBV7-6 and TRBJ2-3): GAGVSQSPRYKVTKRGQDVALRCDPISGHVSLYWYRQALGQGPEFLTYFNYEAQQDKSGLPNDRFSAERPEGSISTLTIQRTEQRDSAMYRCASSLGAAGVGTDTQYFGPGTRLTVL.

The chain couples TRBV4-1 to TRBJ2-1; 11 bases fit TRBD2. CDR3 length: 18 amino acids. The germline CDR1 and CDR2 sequences are MGHRA and YSYEKL. Trimming removed 6 bases from V and 8 bases from J; junction bases left unmatched: 18. The DNA of the CDR3 is TGCGCCAGCAGTCCCCTGCCAAATAGCGGGGGGGCCCGGGATGAGCAGTTCTTC. It is translated as CASSPLPNSGGARDEQFF.

Of note for this clone: Other DNA sequences in this specimen translate into the identical CDR3. The rearrangement joins TRBV5-1 to TRBJ2-2; possibly TRBD1 for D (6 bases). The CDR3 has 14 amino acids. Trimming pared 3 bases from V and 2 bases from J, leaving 8 bases between. Germline V gene data show CDR1 as SGHRS and CDR2 as YFSETQ. Written as DNA, the CDR3 is TGCGCCAGCAGCTCGGGACAAAACACCGGGGAGCTGTTTTTT. It is translated as CASSSGQNTGELFF.

The chain recombines TRBV7-2 with TRBJ2-2; 8 nucleotides line up with TRBD2. This CDR3 region has 15 residues. V gave up 5 bases and J gave up 4 bases; unmatched junction bases: 6. Germline values: CDR1 SGHTA, CDR2 FQGNSA. The CDR3 DNA reads TGTGCCAGCAGCCGGGGGCGGGGGGCCACCGGGGAGCTGTTTTTT. It translates to CASSRGRGATGELFF. The full variable domain, completed using reference TRBV7-2 and TRBJ2-2, is GAGVSQSPSNKVTEKGKDVELRCDPISGHTALYWYRQSLGQGLEFLIYFQGNSAPDKSGLPSDRFSAERTGGSVSTLTIQRTQQEDSAVYLCASSRGRGATGELFFGEGSRLTVL.

V and J are TRBV2 and TRBJ2-5; weak D call: TRBD2 (6 bases). Trimming shortened V by 7 bases and J by 2 bases, and 17 bases separated the two germline ends. The germline V gene has CDR1 SNHLY and CDR2 FYNNEI. This CDR3 spans 15 amino acids. CDR3 residues: CASTRGGDLQETQYF. The DNA of the CDR3 is TGTGCCAGCACTCGAGGAGGGGACTTACAAGAGACCCAGTACTTC. Full variable domain (missing parts from reference TRBV2 and TRBJ2-5): EPEVTQTPSHQVTQMGQEVILRCVPISNHLYFYWYRQILGQKVEFLVSFYNNEISEKSEIFDDQFSVERPDGSNFTLKIRSTKLEDSAMYFCASTRGGDLQETQYFGPGTRLLVL.

The chain combines TRBV19 with TRBJ2-3; 9 bases are a match to TRBD1. Germline lookup yields CDR1 LNHDA and CDR2 SQIVND (reference sequence). The CDR3 contains 15 residues. Trimming removed 5 bases from V and 5 bases from J; junction bases left unmatched: 8. CDR3 loop: CASSPPGQGIDTQYF. Written as DNA, the CDR3 is TGTGCCAGTAGTCCTCCGGGACAGGGTATAGATACGCAGTATTTT.

The J gene is TRBJ2-1, the V gene TRBV7-2, with 9 positions matching TRBD1. V was clipped by 5 bases and J by 12 bases; unmatched bases: 14. The CDR3 is made up of 15 amino acids. CDR1 SGHTA and CDR2 FQGNSA come from the germline V gene. DNA for the CDR3: TGTGCCAGCAGCACCCGACAGGGGGTAGGTCCTTGGCAGTTCTTC. Its protein product is CASSTRQGVGPWQFF.

The gene calls are TRBV2 and TRBJ2-3; 8 positions agree with TRBD1. Trimming removed 1 base from V and 2 bases from J; junction bases left unmatched: 5. Germline V gene lookup returns CDR1 SNHLY and CDR2 FYNNEI. The CDR3 loop spans 16 amino acids. Here the CDR3 DNA reads TGTGCCAGCAGTGAAGGAAGGGGACAGGCCACAGATACGCAGTATTTT. Amino acid sequence: CASSEGRGQATDTQYF. Using reference TRBV2 and TRBJ2-3 for the parts outside the CDR3, the full variable domain is EPEVTQTPSHQVTQMGQEVILRCVPISNHLYFYWYRQILGQKVEFLVSFYNNEISEKSEIFDDQFSVERPDGSNFTLKIRSTKLEDSAMYFCASSEGRGQATDTQYFGPGTRLTVL.

V gene TRBV5-1 combines with J gene TRBJ2-5; 9 nucleotides align to TRBD2. V was clipped by 3 bases and J by 0 bases; unmatched bases: 3. Germline values: CDR1 SGHRS, CDR2 YFSETQ. The CDR3 totals 15 residues. The CDR3 loop reads CASSSSGEYQETQYF. The CDR3, as DNA: TGCGCCAGCAGCTCTAGCGGGGAGTACCAAGAGACCCAGTACTTC. The full variable domain, completed using reference TRBV5-1 and TRBJ2-5, is KAGVTQTPRYLIKTRGQQVTLSCSPISGHRSVSWYQQTPGQGLQFLFEYFSETQRNKGNFPGRFSGRQFSNSRSEMNVSTLELGDSALYLCASSSSGEYQETQYFGPGTRLLVL.

V usage is TRBV19 and J usage is TRBJ1-1; 9 bases are a match to TRBD1. Germline V gives CDR1 LNHDA, CDR2 SQIVND (reference sequence). CDR3 length: 17 residues. V lost 8 bases to trimming and J lost 0 bases; unmatched junction nucleotides: 13. The CDR3 DNA is TGTGCCAGTCGAACCGTCCAGGGACAGGGCTTGAACACTGAAGCTTTCTTT. This encodes CASRTVQGQGLNTEAFF.

The V gene is TRBV28, the J gene TRBJ1-5; the match to TRBD1 covers 9 bases. After removal of 6 bases from V and 4 bases from J, the junction contained 7 bases not matched to a gene. Germline values: CDR1 MDHEN, CDR2 SYDVKM. The CDR3 length is 15 residues. The CDR3 region has the DNA TGTGCCAGCAGAACAGGGGGCTTAAGTAATCAGCCCCAGCATTTT. Translated: CASRTGGLSNQPQHF.

The chain combines TRBV11-3 with TRBJ2-3, with D perhaps matching TRBD2 (7 bases). Germline assignment: CDR1 SGHNT and CDR2 YENEEA. Deletions cut 1 base from V and 2 bases from J, with 10 bases between. This CDR3 is 15 amino acids long. The CDR3 DNA sequence: TGTGCCAGCAGCTTAGTCGGGGGGCTCACAGATACGCAGTATTTT. It translates to CASSLVGGLTDTQYF.

The chain is built from TRBV5-1 and TRBJ2-2; 8 positions agree with TRBD1. Germline-derived CDR1 and CDR2 are SGHRS and YFSETQ. The V segment lost 4 bases and the J segment 4 bases; nucleotides outside the gene matches: 9. This CDR3 contains 16 residues. CDR3: CASSRPGTGLTGELFF. DNA for the CDR3: TGCGCCAGCAGCCGTCCCGGGACAGGCCTCACCGGGGAGCTGTTTTTT.

The gene calls are TRBV11-2 and TRBJ2-7, with 10 bases fitting TRBD2. Germline V gene sequence: CDR1 SGHAT, CDR2 FQNNGV. The junction had 5 bases not matched to a gene; V was cut back by 0 bases and J by 3 bases. CDR3 length: 16 amino acids. CDR3 region: CASSLDSGGLHYEQYF. CDR3 DNA sequence: TGTGCCAGCAGCTTAGATAGCGGGGGGTTGCACTACGAGCAGTACTTC. Full variable domain (remainder filled in from reference TRBV11-2 and TRBJ2-7): EAGVAQSPRYKIIEKRQSVAFWCNPISGHATLYWYQQILGQGPKLLIQFQNNGVVDDSQLPKDRFSAERLKGVDSTLKIQPAKLEDSAVYLCASSLDSGGLHYEQYFGPGTRLTVT.

This clone was detected only a few times. J is TRBJ1-1 and V is TRBV7-2, with D possibly TRBD1 on 5 matching bases. The V end lost 5 bases, the J end lost 4 bases, and 14 bases lay between the germline ends. In germline, CDR1 is SGHTA, CDR2 FQGNSA. The CDR3 has 14 residues. The CDR3 DNA follows: TGTGCCAGCAGCAGGGGAGGGTGGGCCACTGAAGCTTTCTTT. Amino acid sequence: CASSRGGWATEAFF.

This clone was found once. The CDR3 here is CASSIRTDSYEQYF. The CDR3 DNA follows: TGTGCCAGTAGTATAAGGACTGACTCCTACGAGCAGTACTTC. The V call is TRBV19, the J call TRBJ2-7; D is possibly TRBD2 (5 bases). Germline CDR1 reads LNHDA; CDR2 reads SQIVND (reference sequence). The V and J ends lost 2 bases and 0 bases respectively, with 8 bases between them. This CDR3 has 14 residues.

V gene TRBV13 combines with J gene TRBJ2-5, with TRBD2 as a possible D gene (5 bases). V was trimmed by 6 bases and J by 1 base, leaving 9 bases between them. This CDR3 region has 13 residues. Germline CDR1 PRHDT, CDR2 FYEKMQ (reference sequence). The chain's CDR3 is CASSFRGQETQYF. The CDR3 nucleotides are TGTGCCAGCAGTTTCCGGGGCCAAGAGACCCAGTACTTC.

CDR3: CASSEYGDTYNSPLHF. The DNA of the CDR3 is TGTGCCAGCAGTGAATATGGGGACACCTATAATTCACCCCTCCACTTT. J is TRBJ1-6 and V is TRBV25-1, with a possible D match to TRBD1 (6 bases). The germline gives CDR1 MGHDK, CDR2 SYGVNS. V was trimmed by 0 bases and J by 2 bases, leaving 8 bases between them. CDR3 length: 16 amino acids.

The chain carries TRBV27 and TRBJ2-7; no definite D call. This CDR3 contains 15 residues. V was trimmed by 6 bases and J by 2 bases, leaving 17 bases between them. Germline CDR1 MNHEY, CDR2 SMNVEV (reference sequence). Written as DNA, the CDR3 is TGTGCCAGCAGCCTAGATGGACGCATACCCTACGAGCAGTACTTC. Translated, it gives CASSLDGRIPYEQYF.